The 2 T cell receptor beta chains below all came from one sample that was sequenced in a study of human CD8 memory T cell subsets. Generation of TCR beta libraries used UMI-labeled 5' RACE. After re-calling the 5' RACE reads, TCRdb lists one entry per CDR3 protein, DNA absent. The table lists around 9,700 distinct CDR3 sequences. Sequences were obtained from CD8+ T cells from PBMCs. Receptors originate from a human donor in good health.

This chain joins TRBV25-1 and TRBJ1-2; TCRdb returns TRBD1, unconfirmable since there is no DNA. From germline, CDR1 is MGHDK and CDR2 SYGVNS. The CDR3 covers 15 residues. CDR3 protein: CASSGPDRGPGGYTF.

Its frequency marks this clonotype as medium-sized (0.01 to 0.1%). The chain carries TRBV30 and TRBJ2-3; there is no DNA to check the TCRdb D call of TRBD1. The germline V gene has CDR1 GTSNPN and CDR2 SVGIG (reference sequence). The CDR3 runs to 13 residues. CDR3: CAWSSQGGDTQYF.